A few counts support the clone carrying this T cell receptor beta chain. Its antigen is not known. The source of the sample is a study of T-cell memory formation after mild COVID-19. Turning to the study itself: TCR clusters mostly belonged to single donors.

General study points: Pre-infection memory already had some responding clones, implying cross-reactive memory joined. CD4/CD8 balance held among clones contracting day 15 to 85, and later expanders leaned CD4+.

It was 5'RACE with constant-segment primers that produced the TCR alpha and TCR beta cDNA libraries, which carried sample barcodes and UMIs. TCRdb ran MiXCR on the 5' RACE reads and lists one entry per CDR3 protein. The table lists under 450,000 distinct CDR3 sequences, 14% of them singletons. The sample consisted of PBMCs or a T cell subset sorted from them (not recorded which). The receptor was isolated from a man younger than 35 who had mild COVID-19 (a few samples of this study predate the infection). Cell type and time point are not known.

CDR3 DNA: TGCGCCAGCAGCTTAGGACAGACGGCAGGAAACACCATATATTTT. Residues: CASSLGQTAGNTIYF. This chain uses TRBV5-1 with TRBJ1-3; a possible D gene is TRBD1 (6 bases). Germline CDR1 SGHRS, CDR2 YFSETQ. V was shortened by 2 bases and J by 4 bases, with 13 bases between the two germline ends. This CDR3 is 15 amino acids long. Complete variable domain (other parts from reference TRBV5-1 and TRBJ1-3): KAGVTQTPRYLIKTRGQQVTLSCSPISGHRSVSWYQQTPGQGLQFLFEYFSETQRNKGNFPGRFSGRQFSNSRSEMNVSTLELGDSALYLCASSLGQTAGNTIYFGEGSWLTVV.